This T cell receptor (beta chain) is from a study of tumor-infiltrating lymphocytes in oesophageal squamous cell carcinoma. Each CDR3 protein is one row after TCRdb ran MiXCR on the PCR reads. Of about 15,000 distinct CDR3 sequences listed, around 50% are singletons. The CDR3 is 17 amino acids. Germline CDR1 reads SGHNT; CDR2 reads YYREEE (reference sequence). V gave up 4 bases and J gave up 2 bases; unmatched junction bases: 5. This sequence was found in a male donor with esophageal squamous cell carcinoma. The sequenced sample consisted of esophageal tumor tissue. The J gene is TRBJ2-1, the V gene TRBV5-4; 14 bases are a match to TRBD2. The CDR3 nucleotides read TGTGCCAGCAGCGCCGGACTAGCGGGGGGTACCTACAATGAGCAGTTCTTC. Amino acids: CASSAGLAGGTYNEQFF.